The next 3 T cell receptor beta chains were all read from a single sample in a study of T cell repertoires in cytomegalovirus infection. A single record per CDR3 protein comes from TCRdb applying MiXCR to the reads. This sample has more than 140,000 distinct CDR3 sequences; about 6% occur once, and the top ten carry roughly 18%. Sequencing was done on a sample of PBMCs. The receptors were gathered from a human donor in good health (CMV status not recorded). Some clones in this sample may be carry-over from other donors' samples.

The chain links TRBV18 to TRBJ1-2; no clear D. The CDR3 consists of 18 residues. Germline loops: CDR1 KGHSH, CDR2 LQKENI. Trimming cost V 3 bases and J 0 bases, with 20 bases left between them. The CDR3 DNA follows: TGTGCCAGCTCACCCCCGGTGACGGATTTGGCCCCTAACTATGGCTACACCTTC. It yields the protein CASSPPVTDLAPNYGYTF.

This clonotype was recorded at least ten times. The gene calls are TRBV29-1 and TRBJ2-7; 10 bases match TRBD1. Looked up from germline, CDR1 is SQVTM and CDR2 is ANQGSEA. V lost 7 bases, J lost 5 bases, and 5 bases stayed unmatched. The CDR3 sequence is 12 residues long. The CDR3 protein is CSGGQGGHEQYF. CDR3 in DNA: TGCAGCGGCGGACAGGGGGGCCACGAGCAGTACTTC.

This clonotype was counted ten times or more. V is TRBV2 and J is TRBJ2-2; perhaps TRBD1 as D (6 bases). Germline CDR1 and CDR2: SNHLY and FYNNEI. V shed 6 bases and J shed 8 bases, with 13 bases lying between them. This CDR3 is 13 amino acids long. CDR3 protein: CASSSNRVGELFF. CDR3 sequence (DNA): TGTGCCAGCAGCTCGAACAGGGTTGGGGAGCTGTTTTTT.